This TCR beta chain appears in the sequencing data of a study of T cells in localized non-small cell lung cancer. Findings and limits, study-wide: Increased T cell density in blood showed an association with longer overall survival. The highest T cell clonality was in uninvolved adjacent lung, above tumor.

Data came from immunoSEQ multiplex PCR; TCRdb stores just in-frame clones and leaves some out. The table records 25,000 to 30,000 clones, approximately 90% of them present only once. With regard to this clone: The target antigen is unknown.

The receptor was derived from a female donor older than 55 with stage I lung adenocarcinoma. The input for sequencing was peripheral blood, taken before any cancer treatment.

CDR3 DNA sequence: TGTGCCTGGAGTGTACGGGGCGACGAGCAGTACTTC. Encoded protein: CAWSVRGDEQYF. J is TRBJ2-7 and V is TRBV30; TRBD1 or TRBD2 may be the D gene (5 bases each). The germline V and J ends were trimmed by 0 bases and 5 bases, with 8 bases remaining between them. The CDR3 length is 12 residues. CDR1 is GTSNPN, CDR2 SVGIG, per germline (reference sequence).